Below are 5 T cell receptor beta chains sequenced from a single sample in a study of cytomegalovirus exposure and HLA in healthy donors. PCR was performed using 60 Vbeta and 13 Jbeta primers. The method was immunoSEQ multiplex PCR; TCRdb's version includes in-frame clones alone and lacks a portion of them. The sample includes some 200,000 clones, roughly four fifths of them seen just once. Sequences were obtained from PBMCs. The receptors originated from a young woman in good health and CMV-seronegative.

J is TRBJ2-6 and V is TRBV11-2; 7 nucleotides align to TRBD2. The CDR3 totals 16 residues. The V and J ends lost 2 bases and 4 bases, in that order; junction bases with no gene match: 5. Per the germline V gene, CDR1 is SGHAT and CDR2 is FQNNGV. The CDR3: CASSLYRGEGANVLTF. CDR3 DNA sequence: TGTGCCAGCAGCTTATATCGGGGGGAGGGGGCCAACGTCCTGACTTTC.

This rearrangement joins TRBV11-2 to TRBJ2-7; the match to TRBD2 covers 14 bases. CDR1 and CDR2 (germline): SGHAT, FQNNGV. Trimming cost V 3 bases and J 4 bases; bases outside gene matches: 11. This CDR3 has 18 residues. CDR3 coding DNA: TGTGCCAGCAGCTTGCGACTAGCGGGGGGGCCTGATAGGTACGAGCAGTACTTC. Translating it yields CASSLRLAGGPDRYEQYF.

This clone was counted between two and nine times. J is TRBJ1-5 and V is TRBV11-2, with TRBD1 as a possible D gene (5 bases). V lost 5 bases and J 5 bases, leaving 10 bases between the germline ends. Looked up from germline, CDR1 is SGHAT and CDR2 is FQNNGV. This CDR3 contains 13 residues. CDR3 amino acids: CASSGTLDQPQHF. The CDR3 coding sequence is TGTGCCAGCAGCGGGACTCTCGATCAGCCCCAGCATTTT. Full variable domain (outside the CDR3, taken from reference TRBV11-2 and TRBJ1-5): EAGVAQSPRYKIIEKRQSVAFWCNPISGHATLYWYQQILGQGPKLLIQFQNNGVVDDSQLPKDRFSAERLKGVDSTLKIQPAKLEDSAVYLCASSGTLDQPQHFGDGTRLSIL.

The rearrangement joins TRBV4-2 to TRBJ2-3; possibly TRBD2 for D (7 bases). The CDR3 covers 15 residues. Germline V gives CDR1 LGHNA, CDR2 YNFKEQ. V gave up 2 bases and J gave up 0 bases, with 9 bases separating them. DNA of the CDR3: TGTGCCAGCAGCCAAAAGGGGGGGAGCACAGATACGCAGTATTTT. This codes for CASSQKGGSTDTQYF.

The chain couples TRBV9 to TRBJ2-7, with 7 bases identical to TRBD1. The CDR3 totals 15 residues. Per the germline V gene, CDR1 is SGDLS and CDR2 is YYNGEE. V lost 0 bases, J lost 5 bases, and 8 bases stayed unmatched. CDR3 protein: CASSVEGASWHEQYF. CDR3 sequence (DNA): TGTGCCAGCAGCGTAGAGGGGGCGTCTTGGCACGAGCAGTACTTC.